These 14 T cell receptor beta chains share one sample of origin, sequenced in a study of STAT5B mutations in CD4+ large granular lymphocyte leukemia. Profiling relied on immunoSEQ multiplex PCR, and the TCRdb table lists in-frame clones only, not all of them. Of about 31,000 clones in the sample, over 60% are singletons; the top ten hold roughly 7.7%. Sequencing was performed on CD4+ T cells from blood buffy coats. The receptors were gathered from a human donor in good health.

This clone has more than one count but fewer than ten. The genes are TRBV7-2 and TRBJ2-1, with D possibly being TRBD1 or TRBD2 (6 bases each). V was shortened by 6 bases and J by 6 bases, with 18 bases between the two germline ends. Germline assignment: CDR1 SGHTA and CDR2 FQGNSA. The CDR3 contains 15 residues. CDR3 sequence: CASRYQGRNLNEQFF. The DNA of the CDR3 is TGTGCCAGCAGATACCAGGGGAGGAATCTCAATGAGCAGTTCTTC.

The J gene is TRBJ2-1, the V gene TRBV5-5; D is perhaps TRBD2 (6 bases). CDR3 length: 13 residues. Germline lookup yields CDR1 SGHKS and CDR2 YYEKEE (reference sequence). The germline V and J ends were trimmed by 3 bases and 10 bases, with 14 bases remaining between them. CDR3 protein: CASSYQDYEEQFF. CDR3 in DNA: TGTGCCAGCAGCTATCAGGACTATGAAGAGCAGTTCTTC.

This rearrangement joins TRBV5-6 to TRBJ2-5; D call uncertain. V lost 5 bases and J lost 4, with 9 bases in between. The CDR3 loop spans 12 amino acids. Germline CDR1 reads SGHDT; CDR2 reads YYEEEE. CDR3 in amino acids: CASSPYAETQYF. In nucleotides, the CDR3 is TGTGCCAGCAGTCCATATGCAGAGACCCAGTACTTC.

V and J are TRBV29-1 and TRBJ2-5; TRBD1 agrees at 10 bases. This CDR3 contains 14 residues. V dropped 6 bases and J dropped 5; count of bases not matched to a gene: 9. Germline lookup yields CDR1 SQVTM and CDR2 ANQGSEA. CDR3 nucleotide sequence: TGCAGCGTCCGACAGGGGGCCCGATGGGAGACCCAGTACTTC. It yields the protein CSVRQGARWETQYF.

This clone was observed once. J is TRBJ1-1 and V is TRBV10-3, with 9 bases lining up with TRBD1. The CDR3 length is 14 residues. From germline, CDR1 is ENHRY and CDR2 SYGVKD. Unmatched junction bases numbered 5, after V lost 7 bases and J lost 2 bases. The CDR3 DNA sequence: TGTGCCATCACACGGGACAGGGACAACACTGAAGCTTTCTTT. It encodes CAITRDRDNTEAFF.

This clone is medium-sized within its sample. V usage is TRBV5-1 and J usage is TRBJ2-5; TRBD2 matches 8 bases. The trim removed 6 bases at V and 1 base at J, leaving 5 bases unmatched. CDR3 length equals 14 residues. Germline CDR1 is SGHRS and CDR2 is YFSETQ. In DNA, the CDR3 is TGCGCCAGCACCCACGGGACTAGCCAAGAGACCCAGTACTTC. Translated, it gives CASTHGTSQETQYF. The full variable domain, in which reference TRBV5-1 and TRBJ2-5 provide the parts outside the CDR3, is KAGVTQTPRYLIKTRGQQVTLSCSPISGHRSVSWYQQTPGQGLQFLFEYFSETQRNKGNFPGRFSGRQFSNSRSEMNVSTLELGDSALYLCASTHGTSQETQYFGPGTRLLVL.

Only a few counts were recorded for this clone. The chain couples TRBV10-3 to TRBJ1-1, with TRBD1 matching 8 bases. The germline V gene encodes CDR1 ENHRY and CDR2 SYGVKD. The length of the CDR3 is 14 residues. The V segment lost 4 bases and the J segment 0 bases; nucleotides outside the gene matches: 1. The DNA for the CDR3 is TGTGCCATCAGTGTGGGACAGGTGAACACTGAAGCTTTCTTT. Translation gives CAISVGQVNTEAFF.

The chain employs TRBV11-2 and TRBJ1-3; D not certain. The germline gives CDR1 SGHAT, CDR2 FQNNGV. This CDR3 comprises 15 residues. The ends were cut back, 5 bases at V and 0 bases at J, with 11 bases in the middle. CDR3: CASSQTTYSGNTIYF. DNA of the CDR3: TGTGCCAGCAGCCAGACAACCTACTCTGGAAACACCATATATTTT.

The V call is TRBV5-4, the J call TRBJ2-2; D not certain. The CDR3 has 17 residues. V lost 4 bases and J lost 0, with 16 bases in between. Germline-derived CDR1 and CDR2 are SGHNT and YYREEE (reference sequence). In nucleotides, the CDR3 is TGTGCCAGCAGCGACCCTTCAGGCGCCCCGAACACCGGGGAGCTGTTTTTT. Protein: CASSDPSGAPNTGELFF.

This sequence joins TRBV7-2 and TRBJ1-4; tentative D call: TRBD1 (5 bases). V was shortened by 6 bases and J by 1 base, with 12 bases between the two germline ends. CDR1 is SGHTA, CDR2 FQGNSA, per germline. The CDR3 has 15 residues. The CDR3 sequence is CASSNSGQTNEKLFF. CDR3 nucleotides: TGTGCCAGCAGTAACTCGGGGCAAACTAATGAAAAACTGTTTTTT.

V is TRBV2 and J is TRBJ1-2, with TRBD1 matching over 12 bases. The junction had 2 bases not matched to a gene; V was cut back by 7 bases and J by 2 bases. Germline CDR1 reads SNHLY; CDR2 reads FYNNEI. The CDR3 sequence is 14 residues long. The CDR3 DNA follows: TGTGCCAGCAAGGGGACAGGGGGCAACTATGGCTACACCTTC. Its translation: CASKGTGGNYGYTF.

CDR3 amino acids: CASSLVRTKMDYGYTF. CDR3 sequence (DNA): TGTGCCAGCAGCTTAGTCCGGACAAAGATGGACTATGGCTACACCTTC. This chain joins TRBV11-3 and TRBJ1-2, with D possibly being TRBD1 (5 bases). Germline CDR1 reads SGHNT; CDR2 reads YENEEA. The length of the CDR3 is 16 residues. The ends were cut back, 1 base at V and 3 bases at J, with 15 bases in the middle.

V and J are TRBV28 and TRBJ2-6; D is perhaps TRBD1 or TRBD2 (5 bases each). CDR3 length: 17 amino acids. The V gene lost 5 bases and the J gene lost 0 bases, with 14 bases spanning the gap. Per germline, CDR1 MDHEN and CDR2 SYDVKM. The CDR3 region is CASSPQGRISGANVLTF. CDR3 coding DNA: TGTGCCAGCAGTCCCCAGGGACGGATCTCTGGGGCCAACGTCCTGACTTTC.

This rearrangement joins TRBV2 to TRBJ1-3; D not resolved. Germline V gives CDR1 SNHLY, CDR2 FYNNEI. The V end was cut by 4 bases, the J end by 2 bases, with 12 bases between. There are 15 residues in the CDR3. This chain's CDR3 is CASSATLLTGNTIYF. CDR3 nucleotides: TGTGCCAGCAGTGCGACCCTCCTTACTGGAAACACCATATATTTT.